This T cell receptor (beta chain) stems from a study of human T cells and chemical hapten exposure. Study background: Patients had diphenylcyclopropenone applied to the scalp weekly throughout the approximately 24-week study. Small discrepancies in pooled library volume mainly accounted for the varying TCR yields per sample.

This clonotype was observed many times. Its antigen is not known. Time point indicated: patch test 2, 6 weeks after DPC sensitization. Treatment denoted: therapeutic diphenylcyclopropenone sensitization with weekly scalp DPC. The CDR3 spans 14 residues. Germline values: CDR1 SGDLS, CDR2 YYNGEE. The V and J ends lost 2 bases and 5 bases respectively, with 11 bases between them. Regarding the study as a whole: Counts of TCRs above 1 in 1000 frequency stayed unchanged with DPC sensitization.

TCRdb re-derived calls from the RACE reads in MiXCR, one entry per CDR3 protein. The table includes just over 350,000 distinct CDR3 sequences, just under 6.5% detected once. This receptor was obtained from a woman younger than 30 with alopecia areata. Some clones in this sample may be carry-over from other donors' samples. The sequenced sample was whole blood, obtained in connection with sensitization to the hapten diphenylcyclopropenone (DPC). The V gene is TRBV9, the J gene TRBJ2-1; possibly TRBD1 or TRBD2 for D (6 bases each). In nucleotides, the CDR3 is TGTGCCAGCAGCGTGGGGGGCGCCCACAATGAGCAGTTCTTC. Translated: CASSVGGAHNEQFF.